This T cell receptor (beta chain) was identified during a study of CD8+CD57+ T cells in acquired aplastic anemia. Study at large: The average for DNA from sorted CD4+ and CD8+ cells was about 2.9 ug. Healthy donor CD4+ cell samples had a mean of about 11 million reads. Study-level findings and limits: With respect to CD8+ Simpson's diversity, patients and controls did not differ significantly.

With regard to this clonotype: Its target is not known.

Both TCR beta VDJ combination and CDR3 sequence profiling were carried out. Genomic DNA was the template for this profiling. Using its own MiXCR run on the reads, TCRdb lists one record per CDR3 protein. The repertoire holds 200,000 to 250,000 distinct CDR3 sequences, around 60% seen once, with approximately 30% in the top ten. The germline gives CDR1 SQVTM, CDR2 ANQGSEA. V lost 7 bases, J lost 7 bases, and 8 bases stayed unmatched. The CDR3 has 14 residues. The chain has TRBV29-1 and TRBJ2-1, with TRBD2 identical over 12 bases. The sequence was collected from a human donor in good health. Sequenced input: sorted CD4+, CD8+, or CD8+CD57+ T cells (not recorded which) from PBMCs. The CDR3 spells CSGKTSGRMNEQFF. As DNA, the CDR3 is TGCAGCGGCAAAACTAGCGGGAGGATGAATGAGCAGTTCTTC.